Listed below are T cell receptor beta chains from one sample, sequenced in a study of blood T cells in healthy people across ages. MiXCR was run by TCRdb on the 5' RACE reads, yielding one entry per CDR3 protein. The profile shows some 750,000 distinct CDR3 sequences, about 20% of them singletons. Sequencing was performed on blood. These receptor sequences come from a man between 65 and 80 years old in good health. Each CDR3 is given with its conserved first and last residue. A D gene is named only where the DNA matches it firmly. Only part of the rows carry a size: once, few, many, or a class if the clone is expanded.

V,size,D,J,DNA,CDR3
TRBV4-2,few,TRBD2,TRBJ2-3,TGTGCCAGCAGGGGGGTAGCGGGGAGCACAGATACGCAGTATTTT,CASRGVAGSTDTQYF
TRBV3-1,few,TRBD2,TRBJ2-3,TGTGCCAGCAGCCAAGATAGCCTAGCGGGGTACACAGATACGCAGTATTTT,CASSQDSLAGYTDTQYF
TRBV11-2,-,TRBD2,TRBJ2-3,TGTGCCAGCAGCACCTGGGGGACTAGCGGGACTAGCACAGATACGCAGTATTTT,CASSTWGTSGTSTDTQYF
TRBV13,few,-,TRBJ2-1,TGTGCCAGCAGCTTAGCGGCAGCCTACAATGAGCAGTTCTTC,CASSLAAAYNEQFF
TRBV12-3/TRBV12-4,-,TRBD2,TRBJ2-1,TGTGCCAGCGGTTTAGCGGGGGGGCCTCACAATGAGCAGTTCTTC,CASGLAGGPHNEQFF
TRBV6-5,-,TRBD1,TRBJ2-4,TGTGCCAGCAGTTACTCAACAGGACAGGGGCAAAACATTCAGTACTTC,CASSYSTGQGQNIQYF
TRBV25-1,-,-,TRBJ2-5,TGTGCCAGCAACGGGGATGTAGGGGAGACCCAGTACTTC,CASNGDVGETQYF
TRBV19,-,-,TRBJ1-6,TGTGCCAGTAGTGTCCGACACGGATCACCCCTCCACTTT,CASSVRHGSPLHF
TRBV21-1,-,-,TRBJ1-5,TGTGCCGGACGACACTCAACTCAGCCCCAGCATTTT,CAGRHSTQPQHF
TRBV2,many,-,TRBJ2-5,TGTGCCAGCAGTGAAGGTGGGGAGACCCAGTACTTC,CASSEGGETQYF
TRBV20-1,-,-,TRBJ2-5,TGCAGTGCTAGAGGGGACGGTCGAGAAGAGACCCAGTACTTC,CSARGDGREETQYF
TRBV18,few,-,TRBJ2-5,TGTGCCAGCTCACCATGGTTTGGGGCAGATACCCAAGAGACCCAGTACTTC,CASSPWFGADTQETQYF